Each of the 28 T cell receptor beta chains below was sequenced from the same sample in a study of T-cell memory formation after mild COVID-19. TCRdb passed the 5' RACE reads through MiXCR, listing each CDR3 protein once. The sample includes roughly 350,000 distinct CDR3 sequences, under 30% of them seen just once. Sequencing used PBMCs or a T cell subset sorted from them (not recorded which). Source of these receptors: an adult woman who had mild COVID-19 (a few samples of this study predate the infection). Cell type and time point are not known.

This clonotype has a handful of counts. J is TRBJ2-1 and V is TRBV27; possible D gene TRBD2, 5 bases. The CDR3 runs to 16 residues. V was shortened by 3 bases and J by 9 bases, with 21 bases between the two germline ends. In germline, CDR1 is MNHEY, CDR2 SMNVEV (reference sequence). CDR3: CASSFLSGLSGAEQFF. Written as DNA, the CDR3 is TGTGCCAGCAGTTTTCTAAGCGGACTCTCGGGTGCTGAGCAGTTCTTC.

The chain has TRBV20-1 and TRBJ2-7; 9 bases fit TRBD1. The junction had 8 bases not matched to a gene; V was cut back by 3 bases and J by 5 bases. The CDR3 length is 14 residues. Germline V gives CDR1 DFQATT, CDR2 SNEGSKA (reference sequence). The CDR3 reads CSASRGTGLHEQYF. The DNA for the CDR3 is TGCAGTGCTAGTCGTGGGACAGGGCTCCACGAGCAGTACTTC.

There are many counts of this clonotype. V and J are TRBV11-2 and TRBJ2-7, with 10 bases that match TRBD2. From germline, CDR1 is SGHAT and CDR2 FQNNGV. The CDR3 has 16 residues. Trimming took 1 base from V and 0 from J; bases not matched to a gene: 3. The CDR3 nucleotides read TGTGCCAGCAGCTTAGTGACTAGCGGGCCCTCCTACGAGCAGTACTTC. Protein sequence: CASSLVTSGPSYEQYF. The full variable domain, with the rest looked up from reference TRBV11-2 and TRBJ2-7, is EAGVAQSPRYKIIEKRQSVAFWCNPISGHATLYWYQQILGQGPKLLIQFQNNGVVDDSQLPKDRFSAERLKGVDSTLKIQPAKLEDSAVYLCASSLVTSGPSYEQYFGPGTRLTVT.

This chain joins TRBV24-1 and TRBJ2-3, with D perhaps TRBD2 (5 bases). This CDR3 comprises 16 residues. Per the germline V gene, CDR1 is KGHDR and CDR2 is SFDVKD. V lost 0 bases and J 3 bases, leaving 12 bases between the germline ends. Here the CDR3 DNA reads TGTGCCACCAGTGATTTGGTCCCCCCGGGGACAGATACGCAGTATTTT. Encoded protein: CATSDLVPPGTDTQYF.

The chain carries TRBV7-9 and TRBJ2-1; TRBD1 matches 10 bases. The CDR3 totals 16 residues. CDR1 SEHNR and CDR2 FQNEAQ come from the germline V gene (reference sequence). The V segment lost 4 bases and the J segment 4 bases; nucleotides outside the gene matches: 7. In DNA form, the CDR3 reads TGTGCCAGCAGCTCGACAGGGGGCAAGGATTACAATGAGCAGTTCTTC. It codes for CASSSTGGKDYNEQFF. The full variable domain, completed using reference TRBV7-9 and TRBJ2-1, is DTGVSQNPRHKITKRGQNVTFRCDPISEHNRLYWYRQTLGQGPEFLTYFQNEAQLEKSRLLSDRFSAERPKGSFSTLEIQRTEQGDSAMYLCASSSTGGKDYNEQFFGPGTRLTVL.

The CDR3, as DNA: TGTGCCAGCAGCCCGGCGACGGAAAGGTCCTACGAGCAGTACTTC. Amino acid sequence: CASSPATERSYEQYF. The chain combines TRBV11-1 with TRBJ2-7; the D is unclear. There are 15 residues in the CDR3. Germline V gene data show CDR1 as SGHAT and CDR2 as FQDESV (reference sequence). V was pared by 5 bases and J by 1 base, with 15 bases between.

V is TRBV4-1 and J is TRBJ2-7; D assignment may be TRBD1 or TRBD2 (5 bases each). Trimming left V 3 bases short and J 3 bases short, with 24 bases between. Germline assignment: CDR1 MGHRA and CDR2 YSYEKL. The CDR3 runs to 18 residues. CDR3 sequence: CASSHPIWGSTAGYEQYF. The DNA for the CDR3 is TGCGCCAGCAGCCACCCAATTTGGGGGAGTACAGCAGGCTACGAGCAGTACTTC.

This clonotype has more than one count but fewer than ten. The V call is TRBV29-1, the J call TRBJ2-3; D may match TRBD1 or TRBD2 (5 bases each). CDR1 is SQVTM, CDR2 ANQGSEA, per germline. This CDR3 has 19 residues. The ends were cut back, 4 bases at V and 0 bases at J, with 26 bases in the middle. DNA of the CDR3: TGCAGCGTTGGGACGCTCGGGGCACGGCGCCTGCTTAGCACAGATACGCAGTATTTT. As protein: CSVGTLGARRLLSTDTQYF.

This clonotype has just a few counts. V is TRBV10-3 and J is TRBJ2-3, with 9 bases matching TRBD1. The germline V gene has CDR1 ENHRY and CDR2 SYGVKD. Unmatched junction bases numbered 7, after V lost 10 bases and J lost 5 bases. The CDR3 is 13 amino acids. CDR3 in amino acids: CATRTGEGDTQYF. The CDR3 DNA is TGTGCCACCAGGACAGGGGAGGGAGATACGCAGTATTTT.

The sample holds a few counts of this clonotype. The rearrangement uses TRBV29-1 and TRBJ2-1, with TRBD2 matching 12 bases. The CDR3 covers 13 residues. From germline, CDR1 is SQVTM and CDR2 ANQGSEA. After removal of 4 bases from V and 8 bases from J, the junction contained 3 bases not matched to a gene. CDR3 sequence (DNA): TGCAGCGTTGTTCTAGCGGGAGGGGATGAGCAGTTCTTC. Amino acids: CSVVLAGGDEQFF.

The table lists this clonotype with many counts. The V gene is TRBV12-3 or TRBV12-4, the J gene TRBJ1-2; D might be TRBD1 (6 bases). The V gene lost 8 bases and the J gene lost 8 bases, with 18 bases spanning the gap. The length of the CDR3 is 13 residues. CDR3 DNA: TGTGCCAGCGGGAACAGGGAGGCGTGGGGCTACACCTTC. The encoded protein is CASGNREAWGYTF.

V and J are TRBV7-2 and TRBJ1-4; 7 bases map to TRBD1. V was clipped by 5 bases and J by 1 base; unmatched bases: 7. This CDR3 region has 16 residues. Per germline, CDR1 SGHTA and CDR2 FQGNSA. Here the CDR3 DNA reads TGTGCCAGCAGCCCCCAGGGGGGGGTAACTAATGAAAAACTGTTTTTT. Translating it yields CASSPQGGVTNEKLFF.

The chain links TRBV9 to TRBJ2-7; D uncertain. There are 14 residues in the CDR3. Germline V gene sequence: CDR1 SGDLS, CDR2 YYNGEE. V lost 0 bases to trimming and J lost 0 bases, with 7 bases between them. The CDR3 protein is CASSVEGSSYEQYF. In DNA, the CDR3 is TGTGCCAGCAGCGTAGAAGGCAGCTCCTACGAGCAGTACTTC.

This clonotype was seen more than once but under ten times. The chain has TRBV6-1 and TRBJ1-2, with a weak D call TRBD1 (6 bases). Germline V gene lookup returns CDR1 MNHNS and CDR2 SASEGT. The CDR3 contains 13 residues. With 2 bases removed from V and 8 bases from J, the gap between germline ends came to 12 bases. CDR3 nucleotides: TGTGCCAGCAGTGAATACTCAGGGGACGGCTACACCTTC. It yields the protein CASSEYSGDGYTF.

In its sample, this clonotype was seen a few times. The CDR3 protein is CAISDSARSSGNTIYF. The CDR3, as DNA: TGTGCCATCAGTGATAGTGCGAGAAGCTCTGGAAACACCATATATTTT. The rearrangement uses TRBV10-3 and TRBJ1-3; no definite D call. The CDR3 consists of 16 residues. CDR1 and CDR2 (germline): ENHRY, SYGVKD. Trimming shortened V by 3 bases and J by 0 bases, and 12 bases separated the two germline ends.

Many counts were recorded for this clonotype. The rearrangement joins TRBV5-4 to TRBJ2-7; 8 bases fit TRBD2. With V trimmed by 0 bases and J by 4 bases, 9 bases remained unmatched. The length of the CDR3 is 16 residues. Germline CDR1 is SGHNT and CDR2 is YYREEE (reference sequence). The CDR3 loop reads CASSLESSGMIYEQYF. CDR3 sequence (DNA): TGTGCCAGCAGCTTGGAGAGTAGCGGGATGATATACGAGCAGTACTTC.

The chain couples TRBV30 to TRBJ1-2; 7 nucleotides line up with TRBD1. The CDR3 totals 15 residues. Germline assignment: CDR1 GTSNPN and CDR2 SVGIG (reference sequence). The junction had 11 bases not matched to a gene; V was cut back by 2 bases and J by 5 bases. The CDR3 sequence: CAWSHPDRALYGYTF. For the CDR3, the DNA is TGTGCCTGGAGTCACCCCGACAGGGCTCTTTATGGCTACACCTTC.

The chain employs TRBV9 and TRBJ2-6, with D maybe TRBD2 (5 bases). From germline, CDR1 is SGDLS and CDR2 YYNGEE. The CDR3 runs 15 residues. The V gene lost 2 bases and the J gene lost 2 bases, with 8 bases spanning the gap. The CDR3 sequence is CASSVGSPGANVLTF. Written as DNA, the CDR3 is TGTGCCAGCAGCGTTGGGAGCCCTGGGGCCAACGTCCTGACTTTC.

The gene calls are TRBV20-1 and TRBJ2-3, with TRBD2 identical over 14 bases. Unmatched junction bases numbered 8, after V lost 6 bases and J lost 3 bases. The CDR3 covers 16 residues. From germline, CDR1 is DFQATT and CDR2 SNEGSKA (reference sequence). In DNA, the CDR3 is TGCAGTGCAGCCGGGACTAGCGGGGGAATGACAGATACGCAGTATTTT. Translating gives CSAAGTSGGMTDTQYF.

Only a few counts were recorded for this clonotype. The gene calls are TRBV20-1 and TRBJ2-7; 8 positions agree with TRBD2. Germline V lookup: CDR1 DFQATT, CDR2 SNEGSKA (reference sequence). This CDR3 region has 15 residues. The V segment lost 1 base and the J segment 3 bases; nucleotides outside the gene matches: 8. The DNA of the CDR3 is TGCAGTGCTAGAGGCGGAACTAGCGGATACTACGAGCAGTACTTC. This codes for CSARGGTSGYYEQYF.

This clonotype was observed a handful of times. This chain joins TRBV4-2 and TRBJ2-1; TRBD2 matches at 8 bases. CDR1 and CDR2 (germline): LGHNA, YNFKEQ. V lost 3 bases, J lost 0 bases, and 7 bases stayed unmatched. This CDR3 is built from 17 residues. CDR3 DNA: TGTGCCAGCAGCCAGGAACTAGCGGTTAGCTCCTACAATGAGCAGTTCTTC. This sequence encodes CASSQELAVSSYNEQFF.

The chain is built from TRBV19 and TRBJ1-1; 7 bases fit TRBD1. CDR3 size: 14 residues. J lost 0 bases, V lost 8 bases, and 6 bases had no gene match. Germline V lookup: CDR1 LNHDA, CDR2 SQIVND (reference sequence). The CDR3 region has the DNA TGTGCCAGTGCCCGGACAGGCATGAACACTGAAGCTTTCTTT. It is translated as CASARTGMNTEAFF.

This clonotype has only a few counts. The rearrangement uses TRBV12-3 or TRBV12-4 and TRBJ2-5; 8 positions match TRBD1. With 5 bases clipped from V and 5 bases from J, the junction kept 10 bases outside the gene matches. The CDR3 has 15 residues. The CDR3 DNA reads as TGTGCCAGCAGTCCTCGACAGGGGCCTTGGGAGACCCAGTACTTC. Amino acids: CASSPRQGPWETQYF.

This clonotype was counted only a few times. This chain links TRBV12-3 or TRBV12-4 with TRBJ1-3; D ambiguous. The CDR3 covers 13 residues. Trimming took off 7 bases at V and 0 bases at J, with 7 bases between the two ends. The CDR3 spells CASTESSGNTIYF. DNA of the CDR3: TGTGCCAGCACCGAGAGCTCTGGAAACACCATATATTTT.

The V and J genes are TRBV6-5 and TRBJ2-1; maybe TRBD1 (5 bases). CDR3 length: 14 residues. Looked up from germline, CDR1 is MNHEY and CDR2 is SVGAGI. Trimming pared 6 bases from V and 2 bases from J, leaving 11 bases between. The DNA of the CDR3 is TGTGCCAGCAGCGACAGAGCAACCTACAATGAGCAGTTCTTC. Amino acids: CASSDRATYNEQFF.

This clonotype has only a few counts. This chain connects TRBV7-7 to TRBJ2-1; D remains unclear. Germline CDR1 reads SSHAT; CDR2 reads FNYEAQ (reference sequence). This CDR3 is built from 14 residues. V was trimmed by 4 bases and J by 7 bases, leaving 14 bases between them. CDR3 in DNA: TGTGCCAGCAGCTCCAAATGTGCGGCGAATGAGCAGTTCTTC. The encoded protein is CASSSKCAANEQFF.

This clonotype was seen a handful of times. CDR3 residues: CATSTAWTSGGVTDTQYF. CDR3 nucleotides: TGTGCCACCAGCACGGCTTGGACTAGCGGGGGGGTTACAGATACGCAGTATTTT. The V call is TRBV15, the J call TRBJ2-3; 15 bases align to TRBD2. This CDR3 has 18 amino acids. With 4 bases clipped from V and 3 bases from J, the junction kept 8 bases outside the gene matches. Germline V gene data show CDR1 as LNHNV and CDR2 as YYDKDF (reference sequence). The full variable domain, with the rest looked up from reference TRBV15 and TRBJ2-3, is DAMVIQNPRYQVTQFGKPVTLSCSQTLNHNVMYWYQQKSSQAPKLLFHYYDKDFNNEADTPDNFQSRRPNTSFCFLDIRSPGLGDTAMYLCATSTAWTSGGVTDTQYFGPGTRLTVL.

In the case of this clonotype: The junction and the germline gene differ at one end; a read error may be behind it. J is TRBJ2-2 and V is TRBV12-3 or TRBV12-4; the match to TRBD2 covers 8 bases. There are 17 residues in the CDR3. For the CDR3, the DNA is TGTGCCATCAGTGCCCGGGGTGGAGCGGGAGAGGCCGGGGAGCTGTTTTTT. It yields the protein CAISARGGAGEAGELFF.